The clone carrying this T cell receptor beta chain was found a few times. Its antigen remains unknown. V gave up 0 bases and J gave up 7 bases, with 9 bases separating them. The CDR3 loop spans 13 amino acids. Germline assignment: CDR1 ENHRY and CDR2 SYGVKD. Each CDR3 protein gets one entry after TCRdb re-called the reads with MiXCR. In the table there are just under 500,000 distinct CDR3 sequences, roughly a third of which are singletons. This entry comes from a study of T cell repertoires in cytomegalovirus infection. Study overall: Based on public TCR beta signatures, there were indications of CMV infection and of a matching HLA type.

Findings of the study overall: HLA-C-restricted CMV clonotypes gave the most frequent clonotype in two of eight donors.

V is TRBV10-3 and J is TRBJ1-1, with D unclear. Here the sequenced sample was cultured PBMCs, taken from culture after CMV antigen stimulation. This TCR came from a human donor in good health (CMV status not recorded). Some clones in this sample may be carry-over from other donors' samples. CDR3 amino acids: CAISESSGNEAFF. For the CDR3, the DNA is TGTGCCATCAGTGAGTCTTCCGGGAATGAAGCTTTCTTT.